What follows are 24 T cell receptor beta chains derived from one specimen sequenced in a study of blood T cell repertoires in COVID-19. Sequencing used immunoSEQ multiplex PCR; TCRdb keeps in-frame clones, though not all of them. The table includes roughly 150,000 clones, around 80% detected once. Sequencing input: peripheral blood. Receptors originate from a woman aged 65 to 85 who had recovered from COVID-19.

The V and J genes are TRBV10-3 and TRBJ1-1; 8 nucleotides align to TRBD1. Germline CDR1 ENHRY, CDR2 SYGVKD. The CDR3 length is 16 residues. J was trimmed by 5 bases and V by 1 base; bases with no gene match: 9. This CDR3 is CAISELGQVRGTEAFF. Written as DNA, the CDR3 is TGTGCCATCAGTGAGTTGGGACAGGTGAGGGGGACTGAAGCTTTCTTT.

The chain employs TRBV4-1 and TRBJ1-2, with 11 nucleotides matching TRBD1. Germline CDR1 is MGHRA and CDR2 is YSYEKL. The trim removed 4 bases at V and 4 bases at J, leaving 5 bases unmatched. The CDR3 spans 15 residues. CDR3: CASSRGTGGIYGYTF. In DNA, the CDR3 is TGCGCCAGCAGCCGAGGGACAGGGGGGATCTATGGCTACACCTTC.

This chain links TRBV19 with TRBJ2-7; 12 nucleotides match TRBD1. CDR3 length: 18 amino acids. Germline V lookup: CDR1 LNHDA, CDR2 SQIVND (reference sequence). After removal of 6 bases from V and 2 bases from J, the junction contained 14 bases not matched to a gene. CDR3 sequence: CASRSSPGQGAPAYEQYF. In nucleotides, the CDR3 is TGTGCCAGTAGGAGTAGCCCGGGACAGGGGGCCCCCGCCTACGAGCAGTACTTC.

Regarding this clone: The junction does not match germline at one end; this may be a read error. V is TRBV7-7 and J is TRBJ2-5; TRBD2 matches 10 bases. The CDR3 has 17 residues. CDR1 and CDR2 (germline): SSHAT, FNYEAQ (reference sequence). The chain's CDR3 is CASSLQLASGGGETQYF. Here the CDR3 DNA reads TGTGCTAGCAGCTTACAGTTGGCTAGCGGGGGAGGGGAGACCCAGTACTTC.

The chain employs TRBV21-1 and TRBJ1-1; TRBD1, the table's D call, was not compared with the DNA. TRBV21-1 is described as a pseudogene. CDR3 length: 12 residues. This CDR3 reads CAPGQGDTEAFF. The CDR3 region has the DNA TGTGCCCCGGGACAGGGGGACACTGAAGCTTTCTTT.

At least ten counts were recorded for this clone. The chain joins TRBV28 to TRBJ1-3; D might be TRBD1 (6 bases). Germline V gene lookup returns CDR1 MDHEN and CDR2 SYDVKM. V was clipped by 6 bases and J by 2 bases, with 17 bases between them. The CDR3 length is 16 residues. This CDR3 reads CASSQPNRAPGNTIYF. CDR3 nucleotide sequence: TGTGCCAGCAGCCAACCTAACAGGGCTCCTGGAAACACCATATATTTT.

The chain couples TRBV5-6 to TRBJ1-6, with 8 bases aligning to TRBD1. The CDR3 is 14 residues long. CDR1 is SGHDT and CDR2 is YYEEEE in the germline V gene. V lost 1 base and J lost 10; bases outside the gene matches: 4. This chain's CDR3 is CASSLNRGGSPLHF. DNA for the CDR3: TGTGCCAGCAGCTTGAACAGGGGGGGGTCACCCCTCCACTTT. Filled out from reference TRBV5-6 and TRBJ1-6, the complete variable domain reads DAGVTQSPTHLIKTRGQQVTLRCSPKSGHDTVSWYQQALGQGPQFIFQYYEEEERQRGNFPDRFSGHQFPNYSSELNVNALLLGDSALYLCASSLNRGGSPLHFGNGTRLTVT.

The chain links TRBV4-2 to TRBJ2-4, with D perhaps matching TRBD2 (5 bases). The CDR3 length is 15 residues. Per the germline V gene, CDR1 is LGHNA and CDR2 is YNFKEQ. Trimming left V 4 bases short and J 7 bases short, with 17 bases between. The CDR3: CASSPRPARGNIQYF. The CDR3 DNA follows: TGTGCCAGCAGCCCCCGACCTGCCCGAGGGAACATTCAGTACTTC.

The CDR3 protein is CASSTPAGATNTGELFF. Written as DNA, the CDR3 is TGTGCCAGCAGCACCCCCGCCGGAGCCACAAACACCGGGGAGCTGTTTTTT. This sequence joins TRBV7-2 and TRBJ2-2; no definite D call. The CDR3 loop spans 17 amino acids. CDR1 is SGHTA, CDR2 FQGNSA, per germline. V was shortened by 5 bases and J by 2 bases, with 18 bases between the two germline ends. The full variable domain, in which reference TRBV7-2 and TRBJ2-2 provide the parts outside the CDR3, is GAGVSQSPSNKVTEKGKDVELRCDPISGHTALYWYRQSLGQGLEFLIYFQGNSAPDKSGLPSDRFSAERTGGSVSTLTIQRTQQEDSAVYLCASSTPAGATNTGELFFGEGSRLTVL.

V gene TRBV3-1 (or the pseudogene TRBV3-2) combines with J gene TRBJ1-1; 8 positions agree with TRBD1. This CDR3 has 14 residues. The V segment lost 4 bases and the J segment 4 bases; nucleotides outside the gene matches: 5. Germline CDR1 reads LGHDT; CDR2 reads YNNKEL (reference sequence). The CDR3 sequence is CASSPRQGPTEAFF. In DNA, the CDR3 is TGTGCCAGCAGCCCGAGACAGGGGCCCACTGAAGCTTTCTTT.

This clone was detected a few times. J is TRBJ2-1 and V is TRBV28; D gene ambiguous. This CDR3 is built from 12 residues. The germline CDR1 and CDR2 sequences are MDHEN and SYDVKM. The V and J ends lost 6 bases and 6 bases respectively, with 9 bases between them. In nucleotides, the CDR3 is TGTGCCAGCAGCCCCGTTTTCAATGAGCAGTTCTTC. Protein sequence: CASSPVFNEQFF.

The rearrangement joins TRBV10-3 to TRBJ2-5, with a weak D call TRBD2 (6 bases). V was trimmed by 6 bases and J by 9 bases, leaving 17 bases between them. The CDR3 contains 13 residues. CDR1 and CDR2 from the germline V gene are ENHRY and SYGVKD. The CDR3 coding sequence is TGTGCCATCAGCCCCGGACCGGGAGTGGCCCAGTACTTC. Translating it yields CAISPGPGVAQYF.

The rearrangement links TRBV5-5 to TRBJ1-1; no definite D call. The CDR3 spans 13 residues. Trimming stripped 3 bases from V and 3 bases from J, with 9 bases between. Germline CDR1 reads SGHKS; CDR2 reads YYEKEE (reference sequence). The CDR3 sequence is CASSSQRDTEAFF. CDR3 in DNA: TGTGCCAGCAGCTCCCAGAGGGACACTGAAGCTTTCTTT.

J is TRBJ2-7 and V is TRBV28; 8 positions agree with TRBD1. Germline CDR1 and CDR2: MDHEN and SYDVKM. The CDR3 runs 17 residues. V lost 5 bases, J lost 4 bases, and 16 bases stayed unmatched. The CDR3 sequence: CASSPSPGQGSGYEQYF. The CDR3 nucleotides are TGTGCCAGCAGTCCGAGCCCCGGACAGGGAAGCGGGTACGAGCAGTACTTC.

This CDR3 is CASSYPGPYEQYF. As DNA, the CDR3 is TGTGCCAGCAGTTACCCAGGCCCCTACGAGCAGTACTTC. The V gene is TRBV6-2 or TRBV6-3, the J gene TRBJ2-7; D not resolved. The V end lost 2 bases, the J end lost 2 bases, and 7 bases lay between the germline ends. The CDR3 consists of 13 residues. Germline CDR1 MNHEY, CDR2 SVGEGT.

The V call is TRBV6-5, the J call TRBJ1-1; possibly TRBD1 for D (5 bases). The CDR3 is 15 residues long. With 2 bases removed from V and 0 bases from J, the gap between germline ends came to 10 bases. Germline V gives CDR1 MNHEY, CDR2 SVGAGI. The CDR3 nucleotides read TGTGCCAGCAGTTACGGGGGGACCATGAACACTGAAGCTTTCTTT. Translation: CASSYGGTMNTEAFF.

The chain recombines TRBV7-3 with TRBJ1-2; possible D gene TRBD1, 5 bases. Germline assignment: CDR1 SGHTA and CDR2 FQGTGA. V dropped 5 bases and J dropped 4 bases, with 11 bases sitting between them. The CDR3 has 13 residues. This chain's CDR3 is CASSPGTPYGYTF. For the CDR3, the DNA is TGTGCCAGCAGCCCCGGGACTCCCTATGGCTACACCTTC.

The J gene is TRBJ2-7, the V gene TRBV5-1; possible D gene TRBD1, 6 bases. Germline V gives CDR1 SGHRS, CDR2 YFSETQ. The CDR3 has 15 amino acids. V was cut by 0 bases and J by 7 bases, with 17 bases left in between. CDR3 nucleotides: TGCGCCAGCAGCTTGGGGGGGCACGCCCGTGAGGAGCAGTACTTC. This translates into CASSLGGHAREEQYF.

The chain carries TRBV30 and TRBJ1-2; D not resolved. CDR1 is GTSNPN, CDR2 SVGIG, per germline (reference sequence). V was shortened by 3 bases and J by 1 base, with 9 bases between the two germline ends. CDR3 length equals 13 residues. As DNA, the CDR3 is TGTGCCTGGAGGCCCCAGCGTAACTATGGCTACACCTTC. Amino acids: CAWRPQRNYGYTF.

The table lists this clone with a few counts. The chain couples TRBV5-1 to TRBJ1-2; TRBD1 agrees at 9 bases. Germline V gives CDR1 SGHRS, CDR2 YFSETQ. CDR3 length: 16 residues. The J segment lost 3 bases and the V segment lost 4 bases, leaving 10 bases of the junction unmatched. The CDR3 DNA follows: TGCGCCAGCAGCCCGGGACAGGGAAGGGACTACTATGGCTACACCTTC. Residues: CASSPGQGRDYYGYTF. The whole variable domain, remainder taken from reference TRBV5-1 and TRBJ1-2, is KAGVTQTPRYLIKTRGQQVTLSCSPISGHRSVSWYQQTPGQGLQFLFEYFSETQRNKGNFPGRFSGRQFSNSRSEMNVSTLELGDSALYLCASSPGQGRDYYGYTFGSGTRLTVV.

The chain uses TRBV19 and TRBJ1-2; 7 bases map to TRBD1. CDR1 is LNHDA, CDR2 SQIVND, per germline (reference sequence). The CDR3 covers 14 residues. The ends lost 3 bases at V and 5 bases at J; junction bases unmatched: 6. CDR3 loop: CASSIRGQKYGYTF. CDR3 nucleotide sequence: TGTGCCAGTAGTATCCGGGGACAGAAATATGGCTACACCTTC.

The chain couples TRBV2 to TRBJ2-1; TRBD2 matches 10 bases. Trimming cost V 5 bases and J 4 bases; bases outside gene matches: 2. Germline V lookup: CDR1 SNHLY, CDR2 FYNNEI. CDR3 length: 14 residues. The CDR3 spells CASSRTSGYNEQFF. CDR3 nucleotide sequence: TGTGCCAGCAGTCGGACTAGCGGTTACAATGAGCAGTTCTTC.

This chain uses TRBV6-5 with TRBJ2-1; 8 bases map to TRBD2. J lost 9 bases, V lost 0 bases, and 10 bases had no gene match. This CDR3 is 16 amino acids long. Germline-derived CDR1 and CDR2 are MNHEY and SVGAGI. This CDR3 is CASSYSGRAGWGEQFF. In nucleotides, the CDR3 is TGTGCCAGCAGTTACTCCGGGAGGGCCGGTTGGGGTGAGCAGTTCTTC.

This clone appeared a single time. The chain combines TRBV2 with TRBJ1-1; TRBD1 matches 8 bases. The CDR3 is 14 amino acids. Germline V gene sequence: CDR1 SNHLY, CDR2 FYNNEI. After removal of 6 bases from V and 3 bases from J, the junction contained 6 bases not matched to a gene. CDR3 residues: CASRSDRAYTEAFF. CDR3 coding DNA: TGTGCCAGCAGGTCGGACAGGGCGTACACTGAAGCTTTCTTT.